A single sample gave rise to the 26 T cell receptor beta chains below, sequenced in a study of CD8 T cells in Susac syndrome. Random hexamers were used to reverse transcribe 0.5 to 1 ug of RNA. Via MiXCR, TCRdb re-called the immunoSEQ multiplex PCR reads, giving one row per CDR3 protein. Of around 150,000 distinct CDR3 sequences listed, around 95% are singletons. Sequencing was performed on CD4+ T cells from PBMCs. These receptors all come from a human donor with Susac syndrome.

This clonotype is a singleton in its sample. The chain has TRBV4-1 and TRBJ2-1, with TRBD1 matching 9 bases. Germline V gene lookup returns CDR1 MGHRA and CDR2 YSYEKL. CDR3 length: 16 amino acids. Trimming removed 1 base from V and 6 bases from J; junction bases left unmatched: 7. The CDR3 sequence: CASSQGRDRVTNEQFF. As DNA, the CDR3 is TGCGCCAGCAGCCAAGGTCGGGACAGGGTAACCAATGAGCAGTTCTTC.

This chain joins TRBV20-1 and TRBJ1-2, with D hard to call. V lost 5 bases and J 2 bases, leaving 15 bases between the germline ends. CDR1 and CDR2 (germline): DFQATT, SNEGSKA (reference sequence). The CDR3 consists of 14 residues. The CDR3 spells CSARALDRNYGYTF. The CDR3 DNA is TGCAGTGCTCGAGCCCTAGACCGCAACTATGGCTACACCTTC.

The chain recombines TRBV12-3 or TRBV12-4 with TRBJ1-5; tentatively, D is TRBD1 (6 bases). The CDR3 consists of 16 residues. Trimming stripped 5 bases from V and 0 bases from J, with 14 bases between. CDR3 protein: CASSPRTVYSNQPQHF. The CDR3 nucleotides read TGTGCCAGCAGTCCCAGGACAGTTTATAGCAATCAGCCCCAGCATTTT.

This chain joins TRBV15 and TRBJ2-7; a weak D match, TRBD2 (6 bases). CDR1 and CDR2 from the germline V gene are LNHNV and YYDKDF (reference sequence). Between the trimmed V and J ends, which lost 0 bases and 4 bases, there was a span of 13 bases. The CDR3 runs to 15 residues. The CDR3 nucleotides read TGTGCCACCAGCAGAGAAGTAGGGGCGGGGTACGAGCAGTACTTC. It yields the protein CATSREVGAGYEQYF.

The V call is TRBV29-1, the J call TRBJ2-3, with 9 bases identical to TRBD1. CDR1 is SQVTM and CDR2 is ANQGSEA in the germline V gene. Germline trimming cut 7 bases from V and 0 bases from J; bases unmatched to any gene: 14. This CDR3 region has 17 residues. The CDR3 region is CSATSPGTGQSTDTQYF. The CDR3 DNA is TGCAGCGCGACAAGTCCCGGGACAGGGCAGAGCACAGATACGCAGTATTTT.

The gene calls are TRBV5-1 and TRBJ1-1, with D unclear. Germline values: CDR1 SGHRS, CDR2 YFSETQ. V shed 4 bases and J shed 0 bases, with 13 bases lying between them. There are 15 residues in the CDR3. The DNA of the CDR3 is TGCGCCAGCAGCGCTTTCCCACCCATGAACACTGAAGCTTTCTTT. Protein sequence: CASSAFPPMNTEAFF.

The rearrangement joins TRBV11-1 to TRBJ2-1; 11 bases are shared with TRBD2. The V gene's germline CDR1 is SGHAT and CDR2 FQDESV (reference sequence). Trimming removed 4 bases from V and 7 bases from J; junction bases left unmatched: 9. This CDR3 is built from 16 residues. The CDR3 DNA reads as TGTGCCAGCAGCTATCTAGCGGGAGGTGCCGGTAATGAGCAGTTCTTC. Protein: CASSYLAGGAGNEQFF.

The chain links TRBV5-1 to TRBJ2-7; D is undetermined. This CDR3 has 16 residues. In germline, CDR1 is SGHRS, CDR2 YFSETQ. V dropped 0 bases and J dropped 1 base, with 14 bases sitting between them. CDR3 region: CASSLDLRLSSYEQYF. As DNA, the CDR3 is TGCGCCAGCAGCTTGGATTTACGGCTCTCGTCCTACGAGCAGTACTTC.

In this sample, this clonotype turned up once. V gene TRBV12-3 or TRBV12-4 combines with J gene TRBJ1-6; a weak D match, TRBD1 (5 bases). This CDR3 spans 14 amino acids. The germline V and J ends were trimmed by 5 bases and 8 bases, with 13 bases remaining between them. This CDR3 is CASSPGGGDSPLHF. The CDR3 DNA sequence: TGTGCCAGCAGTCCGGGCGGGGGTGATTCACCCCTCCACTTT.

This clonotype has a handful of counts. This chain connects TRBV7-2 to TRBJ2-1, with TRBD2 matching 11 bases. Germline V CDR1 and CDR2: SGHTA, FQGNSA. With 6 bases clipped from V and 6 bases from J, the junction kept 7 bases outside the gene matches. The CDR3 extends over 15 amino acids. The CDR3 reads CASSSGTSGTNEQFF. CDR3 bases: TGTGCCAGCAGTTCCGGGACTAGCGGTACCAATGAGCAGTTCTTC. Looking up the rest from reference TRBV7-2 and TRBJ2-1 gives the full variable domain: GAGVSQSPSNKVTEKGKDVELRCDPISGHTALYWYRQSLGQGLEFLIYFQGNSAPDKSGLPSDRFSAERTGGSVSTLTIQRTQQEDSAVYLCASSSGTSGTNEQFFGPGTRLTVL.

This clonotype appeared once. The rearrangement uses TRBV15 and TRBJ2-3; D unresolved. This CDR3 has 13 amino acids. V was shortened by 1 base and J by 4 bases, with 6 bases between the two germline ends. CDR1 is LNHNV, CDR2 YYDKDF, per germline (reference sequence). Here the CDR3 DNA reads TGTGCCACCAGCAGAGGCGGATCAGATACGCAGTATTTT. Protein sequence: CATSRGGSDTQYF.

V usage is TRBV20-1 and J usage is TRBJ2-3; 12 nucleotides agree with TRBD2. The germline V gene encodes CDR1 DFQATT and CDR2 SNEGSKA (reference sequence). The CDR3 consists of 15 residues. Trimming cost V 4 bases and J 2 bases; bases outside gene matches: 4. Here the CDR3 reads CSATTSGGLTDTQYF. CDR3 bases: TGCAGTGCTACGACTAGCGGGGGCCTCACAGATACGCAGTATTTT.

The chain is built from TRBV29-1 and TRBJ1-2, with D maybe TRBD1 (6 bases). The CDR3 runs 13 residues. Trimming took off 7 bases at V and 0 bases at J, with 12 bases between the two ends. The germline gives CDR1 SQVTM, CDR2 ANQGSEA. The CDR3 is CSATGSANYGYTF. CDR3 DNA: TGCAGCGCGACAGGTTCAGCTAACTATGGCTACACCTTC.

The chain combines TRBV9 with TRBJ2-5, with D unclear. Germline V gene data show CDR1 as SGDLS and CDR2 as YYNGEE. The CDR3 covers 13 residues. V was trimmed by 4 bases and J by 5 bases, leaving 12 bases between them. Here the CDR3 DNA reads TGTGCCAGCAGCATGATGGAATTGGAGACCCAGTACTTC. This encodes CASSMMELETQYF.

CDR3 bases: TGTGCCAGCAGTTTCATTAGCAATCAGCCCCAGCATTTT. Protein: CASSFISNQPQHF. The gene calls are TRBV12-3 or TRBV12-4 and TRBJ1-5; no firm D call. The length of the CDR3 is 13 residues. V was pared by 3 bases and J by 0 bases, with 3 bases between.

The chain employs TRBV7-9 and TRBJ1-1, with 9 bases identical to TRBD1. The ends lost 3 bases at V and 3 bases at J; junction bases unmatched: 5. Germline CDR1 reads SEHNR; CDR2 reads FQNEAQ (reference sequence). This CDR3 spans 15 amino acids. CDR3 bases: TGTGCCAGCAGCTTGGCACAGGGGGCCGACACTGAAGCTTTCTTT. Amino acids: CASSLAQGADTEAFF.

This clonotype appeared once. The chain couples TRBV5-1 to TRBJ2-5; possible D gene TRBD1, 5 bases. CDR1 is SGHRS, CDR2 YFSETQ, per germline. Between the trimmed V and J ends, which lost 5 bases and 4 bases, there was a span of 15 bases. This CDR3 is 14 amino acids long. The CDR3 DNA reads as TGCGCCAGCAGTATAAGGGGTTCGAGAGAGACCCAGTACTTC. As protein: CASSIRGSRETQYF.

The chain employs TRBV28 and TRBJ2-5; TRBD2 aligns across 12 bases. Germline CDR1 and CDR2: MDHEN and SYDVKM. The V gene end was trimmed by 3 bases and the J gene end by 4 bases; junction bases not matched to a gene: 3. CDR3 length: 15 residues. The CDR3 region has the DNA TGTGCCAGCAGTTTGCCTAGCGGGGGGGTAGAGACCCAGTACTTC. This sequence encodes CASSLPSGGVETQYF. The full variable domain, rest sourced from reference TRBV28 and TRBJ2-5, is DVKVTQSSRYLVKRTGEKVFLECVQDMDHENMFWYRQDPGLGLRLIYFSYDVKMKEKGDIPEGYSVSREKKERFSLILESASTNQTSMYLCASSLPSGGVETQYFGPGTRLLVL.

This chain links TRBV30 with TRBJ2-7; TRBD1 matches 10 bases. Germline-derived CDR1 and CDR2 are GTSNPN and SVGIG (reference sequence). The CDR3 consists of 14 residues. DNA for the CDR3: TGTGCTTCACGCGGGACAGGGGTTCCCTACGAGCAGTACTTC. Protein sequence: CASRGTGVPYEQYF.

This chain joins TRBV3-1 and TRBJ2-7, with D unresolved. The CDR3 contains 13 residues. The V end was cut by 0 bases, the J end by 4 bases, with 7 bases between. Germline V CDR1 and CDR2: LGHDT, YNNKEL (reference sequence). The CDR3 DNA reads TGTGCCAGCAGCCAAGATCGAAAATACGAGCAGTACTTC. It yields the protein CASSQDRKYEQYF.

The CDR3 reads CASSEVVEVQYF. The CDR3 nucleotides are TGTGCCAGCAGTGAGGTCGTGGAGGTACAGTACTTC. This chain connects TRBV2 to TRBJ2-7; D perhaps matches TRBD2 (5 bases). The CDR3 has 12 amino acids. V was cut by 3 bases and J by 10 bases, with 13 bases left in between. Germline loops: CDR1 SNHLY, CDR2 FYNNEI.

The rearrangement uses TRBV7-9 and TRBJ1-4; D is perhaps TRBD1 (5 bases). There are 16 residues in the CDR3. Germline CDR1 reads SEHNR; CDR2 reads FQNEAQ (reference sequence). V dropped 2 bases and J dropped 5 bases, with 15 bases sitting between them. CDR3 protein: CASSLRGGSRNEKLFF. CDR3 coding DNA: TGTGCCAGCAGCTTAAGGGGCGGGAGCCGGAATGAAAAACTGTTTTTT.

The V call is TRBV18, the J call TRBJ1-2; the match to TRBD1 covers 8 bases. The CDR3 length is 15 residues. The V gene end was trimmed by 8 bases and the J gene end by 5 bases; junction bases not matched to a gene: 13. CDR1 is KGHSH and CDR2 is LQKENI in the germline V gene. The CDR3 region has the DNA TGTGCCAGCCAGAAAGCGGGACAGGACCTTTATGGCTACACCTTC. Protein product: CASQKAGQDLYGYTF.

This clonotype was recorded only once. The CDR3 sequence: CSAHEGGSINTEAFF. CDR3 nucleotide sequence: TGCAGTGCTCACGAGGGGGGCAGCATAAACACTGAAGCTTTCTTT. This chain connects TRBV20-1 to TRBJ1-1, with a tentative D call TRBD1 (6 bases). CDR1 is DFQATT, CDR2 SNEGSKA, per germline (reference sequence). Deletions cut 5 bases from V and 2 bases from J, with 18 bases between. CDR3 length: 15 residues.

This rearrangement joins TRBV3-1 to TRBJ2-1; D unresolved. Trimming removed 3 bases from V and 4 bases from J, with 4 bases in between. Germline V lookup: CDR1 LGHDT, CDR2 YNNKEL (reference sequence). The CDR3 sequence is 12 residues long. Written as DNA, the CDR3 is TGTGCCAGCAGCCAGGTGTACAATGAGCAGTTCTTC. It yields the protein CASSQVYNEQFF.

This sequence joins TRBV23-1 and TRBJ1-2; D ambiguous. TRBV23-1 falls under the ORF class, with uncertain function. The CDR3 is 13 amino acids. Deletions cut 0 bases from V and 3 bases from J, with 5 bases between. The CDR3 DNA reads TGCGCCAGCAGTCAATCGGACGACTATGGCTACACCTTC. Protein: CASSQSDDYGYTF.